This TCR beta chain was captured in a study of technical replicates of blood from four donors. Clones were sequenced by immunoSEQ multiplex PCR, and TCRdb holds only the in-frame ones, with some missing. The sample holds tens of thousands of clones, 94% seen once. Trimming pared 5 bases from V and 2 bases from J, leaving 11 bases between. The germline gives CDR1 SGHVS, CDR2 FNYEAQ. The CDR3 spans 14 residues. The chain combines TRBV7-6 with TRBJ2-3, with a tentative D call TRBD2 (5 bases). The sequenced sample consisted of T cells isolated from PBMCs. The clonotype originates from a human donor in good health. The DNA of the CDR3 is TGTGCCAGCAGCCCATCGGGAATCACAGATACGCAGTATTTT. Translated, it gives CASSPSGITDTQYF.